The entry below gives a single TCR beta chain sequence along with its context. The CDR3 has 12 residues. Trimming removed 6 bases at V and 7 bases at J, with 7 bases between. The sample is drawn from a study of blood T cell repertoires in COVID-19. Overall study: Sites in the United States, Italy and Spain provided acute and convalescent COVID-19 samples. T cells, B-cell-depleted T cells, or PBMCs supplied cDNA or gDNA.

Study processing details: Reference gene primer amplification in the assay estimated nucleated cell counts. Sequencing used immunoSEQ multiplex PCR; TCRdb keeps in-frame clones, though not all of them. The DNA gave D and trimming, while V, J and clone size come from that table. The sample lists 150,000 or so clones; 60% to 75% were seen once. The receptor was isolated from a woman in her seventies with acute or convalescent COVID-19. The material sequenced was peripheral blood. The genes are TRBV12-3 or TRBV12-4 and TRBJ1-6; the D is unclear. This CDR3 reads CASRSQNSPLHF. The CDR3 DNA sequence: TGTGCCAGCAGATCCCAGAATTCACCCCTCCACTTT.